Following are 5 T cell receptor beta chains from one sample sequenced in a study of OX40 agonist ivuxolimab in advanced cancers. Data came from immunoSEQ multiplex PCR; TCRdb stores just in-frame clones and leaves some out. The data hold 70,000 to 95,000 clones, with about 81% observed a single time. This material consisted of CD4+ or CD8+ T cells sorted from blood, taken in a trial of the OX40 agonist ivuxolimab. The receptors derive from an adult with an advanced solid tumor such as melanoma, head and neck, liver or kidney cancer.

The CDR3: CASSLETVPNTEAFF. The CDR3 region has the DNA TGTGCCAGCAGCTTGGAGACAGTTCCGAACACTGAAGCTTTCTTT. The chain is built from TRBV5-4 and TRBJ1-1; weak D call: TRBD1 (5 bases). There are 15 residues in the CDR3. Between the trimmed V and J ends, which lost 0 bases and 1 base, there was a span of 10 bases. Germline CDR1 is SGHNT and CDR2 is YYREEE (reference sequence).

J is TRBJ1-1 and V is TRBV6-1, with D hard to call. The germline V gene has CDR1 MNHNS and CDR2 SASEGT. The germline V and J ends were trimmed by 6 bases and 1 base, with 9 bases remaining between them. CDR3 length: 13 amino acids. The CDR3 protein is CASSSTGNTEAFF. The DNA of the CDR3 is TGTGCCAGCAGCTCTACGGGGAACACTGAAGCTTTCTTT.

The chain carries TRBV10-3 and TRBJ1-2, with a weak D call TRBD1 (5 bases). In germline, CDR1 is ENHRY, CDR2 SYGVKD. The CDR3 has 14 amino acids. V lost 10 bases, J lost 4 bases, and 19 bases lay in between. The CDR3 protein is CATRSGGDGYGYTF. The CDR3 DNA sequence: TGTGCCACCCGTAGTGGGGGGGATGGCTATGGCTACACCTTC.

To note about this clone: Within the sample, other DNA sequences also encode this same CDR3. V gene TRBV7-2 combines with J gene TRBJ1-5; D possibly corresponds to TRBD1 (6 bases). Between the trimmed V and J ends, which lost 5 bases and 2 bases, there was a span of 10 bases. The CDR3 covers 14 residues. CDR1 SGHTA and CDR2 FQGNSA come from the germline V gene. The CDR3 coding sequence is TGTGCCAGCAGCCTCAGACAGGGCAATCAGCCCCAGCATTTT. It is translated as CASSLRQGNQPQHF.

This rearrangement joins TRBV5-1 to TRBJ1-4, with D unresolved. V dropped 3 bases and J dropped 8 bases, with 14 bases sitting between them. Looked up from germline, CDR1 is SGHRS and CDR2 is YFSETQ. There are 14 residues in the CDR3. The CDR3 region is CASSSQSDREKLFF. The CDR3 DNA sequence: TGCGCCAGCAGCTCCCAGTCGGACCGCGAAAAACTGTTTTTT.